This is a list of T cell receptor beta chains from one sample in a study of blood T cell repertoires in COVID-19. TCRdb keeps only in-frame clones here, not all; method: immunoSEQ multiplex PCR. The table has 150,000 to 200,000 clones, approximately 90% seen once. Material: peripheral blood. These receptor sequences come from a man in his sixties with active or convalescent COVID-19. CDR3s include the opening cysteine and the closing phenylalanine or tryptophan. A D gene is named only where the DNA matches it firmly. For some rows the clone size is stated as once, few or many, or as a class when expanded; others skip it.

CDR3 length,D gene,V gene,J gene,clone size,CDR3 protein,CDR3 DNA
17,TRBD2,TRBV24-1,TRBJ2-3,NA,CATSDPSGGAGTDTQYF,TGTGCCACCAGTGACCCCAGCGGGGGGGCAGGGACAGATACGCAGTATTTT
14,TRBD1,TRBV6-2/TRBV6-3,TRBJ1-2,NA,CASSYWTGAYGYTF,TGTGCCAGCAGTTATTGGACAGGTGCTTATGGCTACACCTTC
14,NA,TRBV5-1,TRBJ1-2,NA,CASSERQSIGGYTF,TGCGCCAGCAGCGAGAGACAGTCTATTGGTGGCTACACCTTC
15,NA,TRBV21-1,TRBJ1-1,NA,CASSKYRQNLTEAFF,TGTGCCAGCAGCAAGTATAGACAGAACCTCACTGAAGCTTTCTTT
16,NA,TRBV6-2/TRBV6-3,TRBJ2-5,NA,CASSPQWGGTQETQYF,TGTGCCAGCAGCCCTCAATGGGGCGGCACTCAAGAGACCCAGTACTTC
14,TRBD2,TRBV6-6,TRBJ2-7,NA,CASNLAGPSYEQYF,TGTGCCAGCAACCTAGCGGGGCCCTCCTACGAGCAGTACTTC
15,TRBD1,TRBV10-3,TRBJ1-1,NA,CAIRGTGGLNTEAFF,TGTGCCATCAGAGGGACAGGGGGATTGAACACTGAAGCTTTCTTT
15,NA,TRBV3-1/TRBV3-2,TRBJ1-2,NA,CASSQGGGARYGYTF,TGTGCCAGCAGCCAAGGGGGGGGCGCGAGGTATGGCTACACCTTC
17,NA,TRBV7-2,TRBJ2-3,NA,CASSLGFSGGLTDTQYF,TGTGCCAGCAGCTTAGGATTCTCGGGGGGCCTCACAGATACGCAGTATTTT
17,TRBD1,TRBV6-1,TRBJ2-7,once,CASSEPFGTGTPYEQYF,TGTGCCAGCAGTGAACCCTTTGGGACAGGGACCCCCTACGAGCAGTACTTC
14,NA,TRBV11-2,TRBJ1-2,once,CASSLIQGYYGYTF,TGTGCCAGCAGCTTAATACAGGGCTACTATGGCTACACCTTC
14,NA,TRBV2,TRBJ1-5,NA,CASKSTTVNQPQHF,TGTGCCAGCAAATCGACGACAGTCAATCAGCCCCAGCATTTT
15,TRBD1,TRBV3-1/TRBV3-2,TRBJ1-1,NA,CASTQGPQGGTEAFF,TGTGCCAGCACCCAGGGGCCACAGGGGGGCACTGAAGCTTTCTTT
16,NA,TRBV27,TRBJ2-2,NA,CASSLQGAATTGELFF,TGTGCCAGCAGTTTACAAGGGGCGGCTACTACCGGGGAGCTGTTTTTT
14,TRBD1,TRBV7-3,TRBJ1-6,NA,CASSSGTVNSPLHF,TGTGCCAGCAGCTCCGGGACAGTAAATTCACCCCTCCACTTT
15,TRBD1,TRBV5-4,TRBJ1-5,NA,CASSPGTGGDQPQHF,TGTGCCAGCAGCCCGGGAACAGGGGGCGATCAGCCCCAGCATTTT
17,TRBD1,TRBV27,TRBJ1-1,NA,CASSPLGQYNLNTEAFF,TGTGCCAGCAGCCCCTTGGGACAGTATAATCTGAACACTGAAGCTTTCTTT
13,TRBD1,TRBV19,TRBJ1-5,NA,CATRTGYNLPQHF,TGTGCCACCCGGACAGGCTACAATCTACCCCAGCATTTT
16,NA,TRBV5-4,TRBJ1-2,few,CASSLGYRGYPGGYTF,TGTGCCAGCAGCTTGGGGTATAGGGGCTACCCCGGTGGCTACACCTTC
13,TRBD2,TRBV6-5,TRBJ2-5,NA,CASRRGGGETQYF,TGTGCCAGCAGGCGGGGGGGAGGGGAGACCCAGTACTTC
15,TRBD1,TRBV5-5,TRBJ1-6,few,CASSRTGGKISPLHF,TGTGCCAGCAGCCGGACAGGGGGCAAGATTTCACCCCTCCACTTT
14,NA,TRBV5-4,TRBJ1-2,NA,CASSFFGGNYGYTF,TGTGCCAGCAGCTTTTTCGGCGGTAACTATGGCTACACCTTC
18,TRBD2,TRBV7-3,TRBJ2-2,NA,CASSSRLAGGSNTGELFF,TGTGCCAGCAGCTCAAGACTAGCGGGGGGTTCGAACACCGGGGAGCTGTTTTTT
15,NA,TRBV3-1/TRBV3-2,TRBJ1-1,NA,CASSHWGVGNTEAFF,TGTGCCAGCAGCCATTGGGGGGTAGGTAACACTGAAGCTTTCTTT
15,NA,TRBV27,TRBJ2-7,once,CASSLGPGHQYEQYF,TGTGCCAGCAGTTTGGGACCGGGACACCAATACGAGCAGTACTTC